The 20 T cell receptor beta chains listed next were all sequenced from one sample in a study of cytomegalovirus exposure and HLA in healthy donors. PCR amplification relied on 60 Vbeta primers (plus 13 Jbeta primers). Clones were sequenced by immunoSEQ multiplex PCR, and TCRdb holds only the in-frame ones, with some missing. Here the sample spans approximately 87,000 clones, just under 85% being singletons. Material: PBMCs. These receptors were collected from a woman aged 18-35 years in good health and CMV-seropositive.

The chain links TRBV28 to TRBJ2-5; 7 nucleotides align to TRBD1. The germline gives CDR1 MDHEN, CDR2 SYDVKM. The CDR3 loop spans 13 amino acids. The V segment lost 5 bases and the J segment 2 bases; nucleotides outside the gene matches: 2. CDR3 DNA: TGTGCCAGCAGTGGGACAGTGCAAGAGACCCAGTACTTC. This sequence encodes CASSGTVQETQYF.

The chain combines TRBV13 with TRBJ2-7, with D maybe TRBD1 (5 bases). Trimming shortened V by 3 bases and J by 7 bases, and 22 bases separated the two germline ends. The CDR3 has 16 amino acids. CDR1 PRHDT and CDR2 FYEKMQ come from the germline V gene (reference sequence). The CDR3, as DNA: TGTGCCAGCAGCTTTACAGACATCCATCTGGGGCGTGAGCAGTACTTC. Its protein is CASSFTDIHLGREQYF. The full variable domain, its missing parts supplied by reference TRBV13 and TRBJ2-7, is AAGVIQSPRHLIKEKRETATLKCYPIPRHDTVYWYQQGPGQDPQFLISFYEKMQSDKGSIPDRFSAQQFSDYHSELNMSSLELGDSALYFCASSFTDIHLGREQYFGPGTRLTVT.

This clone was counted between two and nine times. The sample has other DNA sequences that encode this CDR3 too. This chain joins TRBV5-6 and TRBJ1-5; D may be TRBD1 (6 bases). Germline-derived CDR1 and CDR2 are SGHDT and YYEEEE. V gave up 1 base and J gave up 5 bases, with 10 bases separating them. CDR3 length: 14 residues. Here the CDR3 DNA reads TGTGCCAGCAGCTTGAGAGCAGGGGATCAGCCCCAGCATTTT. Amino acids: CASSLRAGDQPQHF.

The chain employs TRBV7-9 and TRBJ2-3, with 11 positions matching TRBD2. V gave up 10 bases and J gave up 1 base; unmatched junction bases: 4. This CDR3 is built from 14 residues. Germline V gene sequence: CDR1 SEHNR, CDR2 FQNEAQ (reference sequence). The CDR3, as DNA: TGTGCCACCGGACTAGCGGGTGGCACAGATACGCAGTATTTT. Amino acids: CATGLAGGTDTQYF.

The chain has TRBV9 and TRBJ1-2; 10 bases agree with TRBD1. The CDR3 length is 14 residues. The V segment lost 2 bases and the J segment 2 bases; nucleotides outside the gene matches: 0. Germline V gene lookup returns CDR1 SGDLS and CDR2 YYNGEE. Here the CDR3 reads CASSVGQGNYGYTF. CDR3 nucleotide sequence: TGTGCCAGCAGCGTGGGACAGGGGAACTATGGCTACACCTTC.

For the CDR3, the DNA is TGCAGCGTTGAGGACTCTTACTATGGCTACACCTTC. It codes for CSVEDSYYGYTF. V usage is TRBV29-1 and J usage is TRBJ1-2; D is ambiguous. CDR1 SQVTM and CDR2 ANQGSEA come from the germline V gene. Trimming left V 3 bases short and J 3 bases short, with 8 bases between. This CDR3 has 12 amino acids.

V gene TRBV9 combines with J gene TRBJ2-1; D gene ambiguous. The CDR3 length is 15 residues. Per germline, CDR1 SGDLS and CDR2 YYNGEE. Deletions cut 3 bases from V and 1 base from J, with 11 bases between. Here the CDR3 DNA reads TGTGCCAGCAGCGAGAGAGTGGTATCCTACAATGAGCAGTTCTTC. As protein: CASSERVVSYNEQFF.

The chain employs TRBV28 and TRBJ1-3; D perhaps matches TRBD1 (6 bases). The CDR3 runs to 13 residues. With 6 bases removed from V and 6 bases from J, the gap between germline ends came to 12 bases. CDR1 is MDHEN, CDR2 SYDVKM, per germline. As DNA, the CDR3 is TGTGCCAGCAGACAGGGTTCGGTAAACACCATATATTTT. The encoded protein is CASRQGSVNTIYF. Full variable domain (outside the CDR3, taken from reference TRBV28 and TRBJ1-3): DVKVTQSSRYLVKRTGEKVFLECVQDMDHENMFWYRQDPGLGLRLIYFSYDVKMKEKGDIPEGYSVSREKKERFSLILESASTNQTSMYLCASRQGSVNTIYFGEGSWLTVV.

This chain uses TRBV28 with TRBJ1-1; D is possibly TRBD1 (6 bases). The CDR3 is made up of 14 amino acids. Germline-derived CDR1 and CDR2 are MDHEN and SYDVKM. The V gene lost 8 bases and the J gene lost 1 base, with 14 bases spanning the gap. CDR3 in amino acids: CASLDRGGNTEAFF. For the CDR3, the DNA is TGTGCCAGCCTGGACCGAGGGGGGAACACTGAAGCTTTCTTT.

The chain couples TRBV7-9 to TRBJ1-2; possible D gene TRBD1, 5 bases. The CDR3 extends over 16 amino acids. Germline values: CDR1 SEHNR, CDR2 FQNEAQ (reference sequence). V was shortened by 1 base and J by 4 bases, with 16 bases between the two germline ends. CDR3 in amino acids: CASSLDESGFSYGYTF. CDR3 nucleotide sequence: TGTGCCAGCAGCTTAGACGAGTCAGGGTTTAGCTATGGCTACACCTTC.

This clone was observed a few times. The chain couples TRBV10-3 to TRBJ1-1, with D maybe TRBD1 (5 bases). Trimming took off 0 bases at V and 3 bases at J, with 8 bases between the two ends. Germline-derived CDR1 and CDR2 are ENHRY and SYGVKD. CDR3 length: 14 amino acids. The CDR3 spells CAISESKGHTEAFF. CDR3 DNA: TGTGCCATCAGTGAGTCGAAGGGGCACACTGAAGCTTTCTTT.

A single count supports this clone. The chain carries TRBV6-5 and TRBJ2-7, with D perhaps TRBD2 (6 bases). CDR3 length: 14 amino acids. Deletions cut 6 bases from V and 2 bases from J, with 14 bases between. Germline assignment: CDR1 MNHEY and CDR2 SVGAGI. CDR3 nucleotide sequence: TGTGCCAGCAGCTTAATTAGCGGACCCTACGAGCAGTACTTC. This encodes CASSLISGPYEQYF.

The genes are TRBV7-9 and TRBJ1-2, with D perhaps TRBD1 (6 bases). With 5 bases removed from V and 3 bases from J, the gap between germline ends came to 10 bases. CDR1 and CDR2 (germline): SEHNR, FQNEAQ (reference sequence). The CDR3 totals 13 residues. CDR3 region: CASSPRQDYGYTF. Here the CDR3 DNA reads TGTGCCAGCAGCCCAAGACAGGACTATGGCTACACCTTC.

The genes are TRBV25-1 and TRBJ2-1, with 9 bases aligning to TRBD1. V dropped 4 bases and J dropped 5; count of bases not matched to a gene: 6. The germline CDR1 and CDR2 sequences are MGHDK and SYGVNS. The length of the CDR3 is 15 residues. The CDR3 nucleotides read TGTGCCAGCAGTGGGGACAGGGTCAGACACAATGAGCAGTTCTTC. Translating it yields CASSGDRVRHNEQFF.

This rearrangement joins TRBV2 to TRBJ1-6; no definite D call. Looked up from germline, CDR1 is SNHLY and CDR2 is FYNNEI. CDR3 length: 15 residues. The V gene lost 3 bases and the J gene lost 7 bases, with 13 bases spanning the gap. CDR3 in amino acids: CASSDRTSRNSPLHF. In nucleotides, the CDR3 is TGTGCCAGCAGTGATAGAACTTCCAGGAATTCACCCCTCCACTTT.

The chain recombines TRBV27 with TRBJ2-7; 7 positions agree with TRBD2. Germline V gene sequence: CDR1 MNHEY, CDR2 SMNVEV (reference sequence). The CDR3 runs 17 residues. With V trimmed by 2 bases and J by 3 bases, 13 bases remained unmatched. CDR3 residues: CASSLQLGGSGIYEQYF. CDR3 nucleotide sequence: TGTGCCAGCAGTTTACAGCTCGGCGGGAGTGGAATCTACGAGCAGTACTTC.

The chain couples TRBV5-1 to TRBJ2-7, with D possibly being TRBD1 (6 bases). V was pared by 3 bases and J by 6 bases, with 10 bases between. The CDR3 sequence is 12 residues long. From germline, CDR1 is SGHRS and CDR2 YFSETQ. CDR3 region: CASSSTGREQYF. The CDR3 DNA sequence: TGCGCCAGCAGCTCGACAGGTCGCGAGCAGTACTTC.

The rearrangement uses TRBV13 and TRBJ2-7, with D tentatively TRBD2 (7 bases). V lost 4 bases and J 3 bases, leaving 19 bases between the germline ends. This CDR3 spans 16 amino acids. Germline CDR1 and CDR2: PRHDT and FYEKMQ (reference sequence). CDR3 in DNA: TGTGCCAGCAGCTCTCAACCAAGGGGGGGCCACTACGAGCAGTACTTC. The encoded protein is CASSSQPRGGHYEQYF.

CDR3 amino acids: CASSLRDRGINEQFF. In DNA form, the CDR3 reads TGTGCCAGCAGTCTTAGGGACAGGGGGATCAATGAGCAGTTCTTC. The chain links TRBV27 to TRBJ2-1; 11 bases align to TRBD1. V was clipped by 5 bases and J by 6 bases; unmatched bases: 6. This CDR3 is 15 amino acids long. Per the germline V gene, CDR1 is MNHEY and CDR2 is SMNVEV (reference sequence).

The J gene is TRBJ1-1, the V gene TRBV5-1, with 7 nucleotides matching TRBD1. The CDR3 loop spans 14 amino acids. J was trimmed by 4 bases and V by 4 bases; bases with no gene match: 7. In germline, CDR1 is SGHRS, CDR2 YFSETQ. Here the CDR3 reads CASSVQGGGTEAFF. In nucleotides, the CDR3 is TGCGCCAGCAGCGTCCAGGGGGGAGGCACTGAAGCTTTCTTT. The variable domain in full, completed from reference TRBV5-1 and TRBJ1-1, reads KAGVTQTPRYLIKTRGQQVTLSCSPISGHRSVSWYQQTPGQGLQFLFEYFSETQRNKGNFPGRFSGRQFSNSRSEMNVSTLELGDSALYLCASSVQGGGTEAFFGQGTRLTVV.